The subject of this entry is one T cell receptor beta chain. Its antigen is unidentified. The V end lost 5 bases, the J end lost 6 bases, and 11 bases lay between the germline ends. The CDR3 length is 13 residues. CDR1 and CDR2 (germline): SEHNR, FQNEAQ (reference sequence). The entry originates in a study of high-grade serous ovarian cancer treatment subgroups. Study as a whole: Mean per sample: about 14,000 reads, around 7,100 unique TCR beta rearrangements.

Measured with immunoSEQ multiplex PCR; TCRdb has only the in-frame clones, and not every one. The sample lists nearly 15,000 clones; approximately 87% were seen once. Points from the study as a whole: Without spatial data, bulk sequencing limits insight into HGSC tumor diversity. Different patients shared almost no repertoire; same-patient tumors shared about 0.1 to 0.8.

Tumor samples were taken before definitive surgery or chemotherapy. Sequencing was done on a sample of tumor tissue. This TCR came from a human donor with high-grade serous ovarian cancer. The rearrangement joins TRBV7-9 to TRBJ1-5; D might be TRBD1 (5 bases). CDR3 DNA sequence: TGTGCCAGCAGCATGGGGCTGGGTCAGCCCCAGCATTTT. Translating it yields CASSMGLGQPQHF.